This T cell receptor (beta chain) was captured in a study of blood T cell repertoires in COVID-19. Study background: Researchers got acute and convalescent COVID-19 samples from the United States, Italy and Spain.

The CDR3 covers 16 residues. Across 20 to 25 US areas, participants ranged in age from about 18 to 90 years. Method: immunoSEQ multiplex PCR; TCRdb's copy keeps in-frame clones and lacks some. This table holds roughly 220,000 clones, 85% to 90% found once. The clonotype was recovered from a woman under 30 in a cohort exposed to, infected with or recovered from COVID-19 (not recorded which). The sample comprised PBMCs or T cells enriched from blood (not recorded which). V gene TRBV21-1 combines with J gene TRBJ1-3. TRBV21-1 is marked as a pseudogene. The CDR3 spells CASTPEREVSGNTIYF. CDR3 nucleotides: TGTGCCAGCACCCCCGAACGGGAAGTCTCTGGAAACACCATATATTTT.